The entry that follows covers one T cell receptor beta chain sequence. This sample is drawn from a study of blood T cells in healthy people across ages. Together with a sample-barcoded 5' primer, a J-beta primer mix was included in a second PCR lasting about 7 to 12 cycles. TCRdb re-derived calls from the 5' RACE reads in MiXCR, one entry per CDR3 protein. The sample contains 450,000 to 650,000 distinct CDR3 sequences, less than 25% of which appear only once. Germline assignment: CDR1 LGHDT and CDR2 YNNKEL (reference sequence). V was cut by 1 base and J by 2 bases, with 11 bases left in between. The length of the CDR3 is 15 residues. The same sample was also used in a study of T cells of mothers and their children.

This chain connects TRBV3-1 to TRBJ2-5; perhaps TRBD1 as D (5 bases). This TCR derives from a boy aged 5-17 years in good health. The sequenced material came from blood. The CDR3 here is CASSQVRALQETQYF. The CDR3 nucleotides are TGTGCCAGCAGCCAAGTCAGGGCGCTACAAGAGACCCAGTACTTC.